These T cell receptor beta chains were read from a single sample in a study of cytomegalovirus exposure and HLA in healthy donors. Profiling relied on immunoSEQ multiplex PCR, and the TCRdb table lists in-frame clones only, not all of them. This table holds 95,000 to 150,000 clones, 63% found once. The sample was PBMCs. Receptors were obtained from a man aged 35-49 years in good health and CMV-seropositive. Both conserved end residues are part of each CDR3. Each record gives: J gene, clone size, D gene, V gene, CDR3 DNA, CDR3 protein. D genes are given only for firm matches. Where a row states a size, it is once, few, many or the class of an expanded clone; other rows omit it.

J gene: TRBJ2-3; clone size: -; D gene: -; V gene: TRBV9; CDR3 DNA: TGTGCCAGCAGCCTGAGCACAGATACGCAGTATTTT; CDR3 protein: CASSLSTDTQYF
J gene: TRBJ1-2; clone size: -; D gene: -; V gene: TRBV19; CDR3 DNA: TGTGCCAGTAGTACCACGACAGACTCTAACTATGGCTACACCTTC; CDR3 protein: CASSTTTDSNYGYTF
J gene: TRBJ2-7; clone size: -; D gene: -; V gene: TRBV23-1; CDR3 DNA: TGCGCCAGCCCCGAGGGGGGGTTAATTTTCGACGAGCAGTACTTC; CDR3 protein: CASPEGGLIFDEQYF
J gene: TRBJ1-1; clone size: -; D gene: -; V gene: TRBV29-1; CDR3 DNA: TGCAGCGCACAGGGCCAGTGGACTGAAGCTTTCTTT; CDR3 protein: CSAQGQWTEAFF
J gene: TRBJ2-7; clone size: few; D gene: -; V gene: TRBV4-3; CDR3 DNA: TGCGCCAGCAGCCAAGATGCTGAGGACAGTGCGAGCTCCTACGAGCAGTACTTC; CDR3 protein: CASSQDAEDSASSYEQYF
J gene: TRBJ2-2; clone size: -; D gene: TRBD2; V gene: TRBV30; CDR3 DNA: TGTGCCTGGAGTGCAGGGACTAGCGGGAACACCGGGGAGCTGTTTTTT; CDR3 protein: CAWSAGTSGNTGELFF
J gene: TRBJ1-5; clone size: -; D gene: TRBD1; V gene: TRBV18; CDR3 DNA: TGTGCCAGCTCCCTCGGACAGGGGGGGGTTCAGCCCCAGCATTTT; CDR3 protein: CASSLGQGGVQPQHF
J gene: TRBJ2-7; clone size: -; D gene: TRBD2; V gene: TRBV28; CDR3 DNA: TGTGCCAGCAGTTTGATCGCGGGAGCTCGAGAGCAGTACTTC; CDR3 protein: CASSLIAGAREQYF
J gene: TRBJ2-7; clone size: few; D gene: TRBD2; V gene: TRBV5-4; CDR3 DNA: TGTGCCAGCAGCGACGGGACTAGCGGAAACTACGAGCAGTACTTC; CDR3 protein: CASSDGTSGNYEQYF
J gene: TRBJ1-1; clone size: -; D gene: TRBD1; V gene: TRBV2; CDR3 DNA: TGTGCCAGCGGCGGACAGGACACTGAAGCTTTCTTT; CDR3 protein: CASGGQDTEAFF
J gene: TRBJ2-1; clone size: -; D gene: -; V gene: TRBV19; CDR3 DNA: TGTGCCAGTAGAGCTAGCGTGAGCTCCTACAATGAGCAGTTCTTC; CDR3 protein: CASRASVSSYNEQFF
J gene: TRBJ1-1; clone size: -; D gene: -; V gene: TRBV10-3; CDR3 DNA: TGTGCCATCAGTCTTCGGGAAGACACTGAAGCTTTCTTT; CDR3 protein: CAISLREDTEAFF
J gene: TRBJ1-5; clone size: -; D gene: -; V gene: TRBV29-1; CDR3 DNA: TGCAGCGTTGCAGGGGAGAATAGCAATCAGCCCCAGCATTTT; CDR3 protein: CSVAGENSNQPQHF
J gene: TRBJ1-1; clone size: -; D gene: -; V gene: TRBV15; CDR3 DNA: TGTGCCACCAGCTACCTGCTGGGCCAGGGACTTGAAGCTTTCTTT; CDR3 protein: CATSYLLGQGLEAFF
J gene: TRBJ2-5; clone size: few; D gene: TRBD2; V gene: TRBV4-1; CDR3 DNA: TGCGCCAGCAGCCAAGATAGGACTAGCGGGGAAGAGACCCAGTACTTC; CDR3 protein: CASSQDRTSGEETQYF
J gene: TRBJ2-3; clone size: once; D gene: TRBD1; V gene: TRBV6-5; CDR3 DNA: TGTGCCAGCACGGACAGGGCCACAGATACGCAGTATTTT; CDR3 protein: CASTDRATDTQYF
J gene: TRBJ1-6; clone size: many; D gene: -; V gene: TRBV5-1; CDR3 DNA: TGCGCCAGCAGCTGGCAGGGAAAATCACCCCTCCACTTT; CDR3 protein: CASSWQGKSPLHF
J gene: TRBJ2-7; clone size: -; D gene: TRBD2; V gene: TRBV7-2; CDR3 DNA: TGTGCCAGCAGCTCTTCTAGCGGCTACGAGCAGTACTTC; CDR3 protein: CASSSSSGYEQYF
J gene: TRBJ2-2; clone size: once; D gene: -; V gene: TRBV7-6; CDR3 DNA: TGTGCCAGCAGTTGGGAGGCCTCGAACACCGGGGAGCTGTTTTTT; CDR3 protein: CASSWEASNTGELFF
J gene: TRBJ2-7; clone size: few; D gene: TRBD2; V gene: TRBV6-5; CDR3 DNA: TGTGCCAGCAGTTACTCGGGCGGGAGCCCCTACGAGCAGTACTTC; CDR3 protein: CASSYSGGSPYEQYF
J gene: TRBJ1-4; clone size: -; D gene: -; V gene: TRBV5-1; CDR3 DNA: TGCGCCAGCAGCTTACAAGCGGTGAATGAAAAACTGTTTTTT; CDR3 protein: CASSLQAVNEKLFF
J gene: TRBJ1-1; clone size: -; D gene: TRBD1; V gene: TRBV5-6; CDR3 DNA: TGTGCCAGCCGTCTCCGGGACAGGGAGTCCCGGTCGAGGCGGACTGAAGCTTTCTTT; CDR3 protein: CASRLRDRESRSRRTEAFF
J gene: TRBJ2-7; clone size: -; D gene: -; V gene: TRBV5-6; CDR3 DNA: TGTGCCAGCAGCTTGGGAGGGGCCAGGGGAGCCTACGAGCAGTACTTC; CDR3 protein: CASSLGGARGAYEQYF
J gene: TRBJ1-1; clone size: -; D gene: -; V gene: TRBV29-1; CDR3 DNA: TGCAGCTCACGGGGTGGACGAGTCGACACTGAAGCTTTCTTT; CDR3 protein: CSSRGGRVDTEAFF
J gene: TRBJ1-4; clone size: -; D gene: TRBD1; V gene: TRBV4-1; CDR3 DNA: TGCGCCAGCAGCCAACTACCGGGACAGGGGAATGAAAAACTGTTTTTT; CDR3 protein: CASSQLPGQGNEKLFF
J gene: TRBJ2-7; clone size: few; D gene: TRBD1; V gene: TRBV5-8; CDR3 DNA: TGTGCCAGCAGACTCACAGGGGGCGCGTCCTACGAGCAGTACTTC; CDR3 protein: CASRLTGGASYEQYF
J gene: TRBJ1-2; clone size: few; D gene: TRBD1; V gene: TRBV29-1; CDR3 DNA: TGCAGCGCCGTGACAGGGGAGAGTGGCTACACCTTC; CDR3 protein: CSAVTGESGYTF
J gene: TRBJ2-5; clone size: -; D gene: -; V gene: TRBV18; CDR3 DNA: TGTGCCAGCTCACCACCGTCGGCGCGGGGTACCGAAGAGACCCAGTACTTC; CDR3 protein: CASSPPSARGTEETQYF
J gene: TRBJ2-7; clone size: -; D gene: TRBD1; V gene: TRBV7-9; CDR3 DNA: TGTGCCAGCAGTCCCACAGGGGGGTTCGACGAGCAGTACTTC; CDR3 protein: CASSPTGGFDEQYF
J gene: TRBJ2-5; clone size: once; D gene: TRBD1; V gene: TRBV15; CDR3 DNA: TGTGCCACCAGCAGAGTGGACAGGGGCGAGACCCAGTACTTC; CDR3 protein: CATSRVDRGETQYF
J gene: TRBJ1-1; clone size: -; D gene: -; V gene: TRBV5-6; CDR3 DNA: TGTGCCAGCAGCGCACTCCGGGACTGGGGAATGAACACTGAAGCTTTCTTT; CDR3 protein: CASSALRDWGMNTEAFF
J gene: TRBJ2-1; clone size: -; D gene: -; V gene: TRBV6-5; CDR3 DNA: TGTGCCAGCAGTGGGAGTTATACCTACAATGAGCAGTTCTTC; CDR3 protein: CASSGSYTYNEQFF
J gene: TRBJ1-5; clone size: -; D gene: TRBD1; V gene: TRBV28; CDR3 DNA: TGTGCCAGCAGTTCAGGGGGCGCCGGTAATCAGCCCCAGCATTTT; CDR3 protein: CASSSGGAGNQPQHF
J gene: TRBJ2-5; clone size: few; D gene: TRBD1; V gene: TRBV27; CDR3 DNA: TGTGCCAGCAGTTCCGGGACAGCCCTGAGCCTAGGGACCCAGTACTTC; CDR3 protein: CASSSGTALSLGTQYF
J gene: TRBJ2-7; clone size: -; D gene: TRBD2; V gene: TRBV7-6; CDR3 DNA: TGTGCCAGCAGCTTCGGCGAGCGGGGCTACGAGCAGTACTTC; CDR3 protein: CASSFGERGYEQYF
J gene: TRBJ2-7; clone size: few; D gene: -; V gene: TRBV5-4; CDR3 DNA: TGTGCCAGCAGCTTGGATCCCGGGGGTGGCTACGAGCAGTACTTC; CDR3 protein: CASSLDPGGGYEQYF
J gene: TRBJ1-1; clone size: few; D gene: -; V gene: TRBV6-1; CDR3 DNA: TGTGCCAGCAGGAACGGGGGGGTCACTGAAGCTTTCTTT; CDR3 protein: CASRNGGVTEAFF
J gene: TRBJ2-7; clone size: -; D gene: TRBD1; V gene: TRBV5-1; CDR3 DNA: TGCGCCAGCAGCCAGGACAGGGGGAACTACGAGCAGTACTTC; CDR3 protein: CASSQDRGNYEQYF
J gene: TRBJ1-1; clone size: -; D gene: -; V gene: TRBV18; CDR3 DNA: TGTGCCAGCTCACCATTGAATAAGAGGAACACTGAAGCTTTCTTT; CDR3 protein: CASSPLNKRNTEAFF
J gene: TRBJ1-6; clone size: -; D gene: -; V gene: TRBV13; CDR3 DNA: TGTGCCAGCAGCTTAGAGAGGGCACGGGGGATGGTTAATTCACCCCTCCACTTT; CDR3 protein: CASSLERARGMVNSPLHF
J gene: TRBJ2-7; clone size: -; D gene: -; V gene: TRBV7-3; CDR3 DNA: TGTGCCAGCAGCTTATTCGGTGGGAGTACGGACGAGCAGTACTTC; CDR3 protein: CASSLFGGSTDEQYF
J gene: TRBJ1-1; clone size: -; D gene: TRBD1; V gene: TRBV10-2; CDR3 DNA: TGCGCCAGCAGTCCCCGGGACAGGGGGCGCACAGCTTTCTTT; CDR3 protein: CASSPRDRGRTAFF
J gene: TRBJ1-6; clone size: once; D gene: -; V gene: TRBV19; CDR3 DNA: TGTGCCAGCGGGACACCTAACTATAATTCACCCCTCCACTTT; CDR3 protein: CASGTPNYNSPLHF
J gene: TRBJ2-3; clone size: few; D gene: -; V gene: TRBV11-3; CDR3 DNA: TGTGCCAGCAGCTTAGGCAACCGGGAGGATACGCAGTATTTT; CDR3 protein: CASSLGNREDTQYF
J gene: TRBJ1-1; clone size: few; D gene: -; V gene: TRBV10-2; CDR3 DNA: TGCGCCAGCAGTTCAGGGAACACTGAAGCTTTCTTT; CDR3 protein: CASSSGNTEAFF
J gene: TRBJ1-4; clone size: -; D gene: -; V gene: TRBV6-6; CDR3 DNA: TGTGCCAGCAGCCACGCAGGTGAAAAACTGTTTTTT; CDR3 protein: CASSHAGEKLFF
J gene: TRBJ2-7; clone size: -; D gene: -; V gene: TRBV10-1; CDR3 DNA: TGCGCCAGCAGTGAGTCCAGGGAATTAGTCGCCTACGAGCAGTACTTC; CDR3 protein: CASSESRELVAYEQYF
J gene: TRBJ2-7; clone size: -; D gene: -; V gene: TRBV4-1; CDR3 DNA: TGCGCCAGCAGCCAGCTCAGTGGCCCCGAGCAGTACTTC; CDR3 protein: CASSQLSGPEQYF
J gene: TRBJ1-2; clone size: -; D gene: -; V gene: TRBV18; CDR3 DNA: TGTGCCAGCTCACCAAACGTCCTGGCGGATGGCTACACCTTC; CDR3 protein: CASSPNVLADGYTF
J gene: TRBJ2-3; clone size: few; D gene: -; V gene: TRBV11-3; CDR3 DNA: TGTGCCAGCAGCTTAGGTGTGAGGAGCACAGATACGCAGTATTTT; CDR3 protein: CASSLGVRSTDTQYF
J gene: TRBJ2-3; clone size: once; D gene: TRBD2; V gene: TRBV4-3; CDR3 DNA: TGCGCCAGCAGCCAACGGATGGCCAGCGGTAGCGGGGCAGATACGCAGTATTTT; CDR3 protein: CASSQRMASGSGADTQYF
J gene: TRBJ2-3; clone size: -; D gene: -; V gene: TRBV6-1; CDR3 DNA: TGTGCCAGCAGTGTCCTAGACGATTCAGATACGCAGTATTTT; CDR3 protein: CASSVLDDSDTQYF
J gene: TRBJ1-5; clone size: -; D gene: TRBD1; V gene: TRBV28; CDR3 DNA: TGTGCCAGCAGTTTATATACAGGGGATCAGCCCCAGCATTTT; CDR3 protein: CASSLYTGDQPQHF
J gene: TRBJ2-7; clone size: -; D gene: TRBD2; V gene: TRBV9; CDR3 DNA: TGTGCCAGCAGCCCAGTTTGGGCTAGCGGGGCCTCCTACGAGCAGTACTTC; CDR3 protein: CASSPVWASGASYEQYF
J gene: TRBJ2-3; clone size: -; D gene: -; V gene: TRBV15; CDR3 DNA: TGTGCCACAAAGGGGGGGCGATCCACAGATACGCAGTATTTT; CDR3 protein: CATKGGRSTDTQYF
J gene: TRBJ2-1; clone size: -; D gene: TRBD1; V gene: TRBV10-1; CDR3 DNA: TGCGCCAGCATGGGGACAGGGTACGGCAATGAGCAGTTCTTC; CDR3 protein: CASMGTGYGNEQFF
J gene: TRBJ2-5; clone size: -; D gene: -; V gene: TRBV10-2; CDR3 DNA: TGCGCCAGCAGTGTCGGTAGTTGGCAAGAGACCCAGTACTTC; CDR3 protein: CASSVGSWQETQYF